This T cell receptor beta chain derives from a study of T cell responses to AZD1222 COVID-19 vaccine. General study points: The study identified only six AZD1222 recipients as seropositive at baseline. Nearly half of unique spike-specific TCRs reportedly avoided B.1.351 and B.1.1.7 mutated regions. Spike-specific TCR breadth and depth rose after two AZD1222 doses.

Comments on this clone: Its antigen is undetermined.

The V gene end was trimmed by 5 bases and the J gene end by 1 base; junction bases not matched to a gene: 6. In germline, CDR1 is MNHEY, CDR2 SVGEGT. The CDR3 runs to 15 residues. Method: immunoSEQ multiplex PCR; TCRdb's copy keeps in-frame clones and lacks some. Among some 150,000 clones listed, approximately 90% were seen once. The gene calls are TRBV6-2 or TRBV6-3 and TRBJ2-7, with 9 bases that match TRBD2. The TCR originated in an adult who received the MenACWY meningococcal vaccine as a control. Source: peripheral blood, taken 28 days after the second dose of the MenACWY control vaccine. As DNA, the CDR3 is TGTGCCAGCAGTGTCGTCACTAGCGGGTCCTACGAGCAGTACTTC. Residues: CASSVVTSGSYEQYF.